The sequence of this T cell receptor beta chain was determined in a study of neurological immune-mediated disorders. Overall study findings and caveats: For the multiple sclerosis repertoire cluster, no association with any clinical or MRI feature was found. No expanded-clone CDR3 amino acid sequence recurred across subjects, suggesting private TCR-beta repertoires. HTLV-1-associated myelopathy had the most TCR clonal expansion, whereas multiple sclerosis had the least (lower than in healthy controls).

MiXCR was run by TCRdb on the 5' RACE reads, yielding one entry per CDR3 protein. The sample lists tens of thousands of distinct CDR3 sequences, 2.5% occurring once. This clonotype has ten or more counts. Its antigen is still unknown. This CDR3 is 14 amino acids long. Germline loops: CDR1 SQVTM, CDR2 ANQGSEA. Trimming left V 6 bases short and J 4 bases short, with 16 bases between. Sequencing input: PBMCs. This clonotype was obtained from a man aged 50 to 60 with multiple sclerosis. The rearrangement joins TRBV29-1 to TRBJ2-1, with D perhaps given as TRBD1 or TRBD2 (6 bases each). In DNA, the CDR3 is TGCAGCGTCGCGGGGCAGGGGCTATACAATGAGCAGTTCTTC. This sequence encodes CSVAGQGLYNEQFF.